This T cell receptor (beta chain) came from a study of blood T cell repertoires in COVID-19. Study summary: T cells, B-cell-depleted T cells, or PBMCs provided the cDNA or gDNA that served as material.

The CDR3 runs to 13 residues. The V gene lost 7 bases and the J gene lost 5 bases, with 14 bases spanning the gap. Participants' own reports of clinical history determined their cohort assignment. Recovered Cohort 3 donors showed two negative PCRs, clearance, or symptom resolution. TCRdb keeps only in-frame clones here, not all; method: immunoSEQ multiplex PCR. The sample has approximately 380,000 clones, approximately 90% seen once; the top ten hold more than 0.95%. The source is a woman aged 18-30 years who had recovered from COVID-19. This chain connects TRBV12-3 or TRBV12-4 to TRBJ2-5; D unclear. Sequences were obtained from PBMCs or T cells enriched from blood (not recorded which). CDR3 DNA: TGTGCCAGCAACCCACCAGGCCGGGAGACCCAGTACTTC. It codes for CASNPPGRETQYF.